This entry concerns a single T cell receptor (beta chain). Its antigen is unknown. These data are taken from a study of T-cell memory formation after mild COVID-19. General observations from the study: Pre-infection memory harbored some responding clones, suggesting cross-reactive memory joined.

Germline-derived CDR1 and CDR2 are DFQATT and SNEGSKA (reference sequence). The CDR3 covers 16 residues. V lost 6 bases, J lost 4 bases, and 12 bases stayed unmatched. TCRdb reanalysed the 5' RACE reads using MiXCR and keeps one entry per CDR3 protein. This sample has around 130,000 distinct CDR3 sequences, with about 6.5% found just once. V is TRBV20-1 and J is TRBJ2-5, with TRBD2 matching over 12 bases. This sequence was found in an adult woman who had mild COVID-19 (a few samples of this study predate the infection). Cell type and time point are not known. The sequenced sample consisted of PBMCs or a T cell subset sorted from them (not recorded which). The CDR3, as DNA: TGCAGTGCGCCCCGCCTAGCGGGGGGGCACCGAGAGACCCAGTACTTC. It encodes CSAPRLAGGHRETQYF.